One sample yielded the 17 T cell receptor beta chains listed below, sequenced in a study of TIL therapy for anti-PD-1-resistant metastatic lung cancer. The time point denotes: pre-treatment sample, taken before nivolumab and TIL therapy. The tumor samples were excised metastases, mostly pleural nodules or supraclavicular lymph nodes. Sequencing used immunoSEQ v3. Sequencing was performed with immunoSEQ multiplex PCR; in TCRdb, only in-frame clones are kept and a portion is missing. The profile shows roughly 50,000 clones, 55% to 75% of them singletons. Sequencing used tumor tissue, obtained at baseline. The receptors originated from a person aged 25 to 85 with non-small cell lung cancer.

The J gene is TRBJ2-1, the V gene TRBV27; 11 bases line up with TRBD2. Per the germline V gene, CDR1 is MNHEY and CDR2 is SMNVEV (reference sequence). Germline trimming cut 2 bases from V and 8 bases from J; bases unmatched to any gene: 8. The CDR3 has 16 residues. CDR3: CASSLNLAGGFDEQFF. Here the CDR3 DNA reads TGTGCCAGCAGTTTAAACCTAGCGGGGGGTTTCGATGAGCAGTTCTTC.

Here the CDR3 reads CASTPRGYTEAFF. The CDR3, as DNA: TGTGCCAGCACCCCTAGGGGGTACACTGAAGCTTTCTTT. The chain is built from TRBV6-6 and TRBJ1-1; D may be TRBD1 (6 bases). From germline, CDR1 is MNHNY and CDR2 SVGAGI (reference sequence). V was pared by 7 bases and J by 3 bases, with 12 bases between. The CDR3 has 13 amino acids.

This chain uses TRBV2 with TRBJ1-2; D call uncertain. Trimming left V 11 bases short and J 7 bases short, with 17 bases between. The V gene's germline CDR1 is SNHLY and CDR2 FYNNEI. This CDR3 contains 12 residues. This chain's CDR3 is CAGDGTAVGYTF. Written as DNA, the CDR3 is TGTGCCGGTGACGGCACAGCCGTTGGCTACACCTTC. The full variable domain, with the rest looked up from reference TRBV2 and TRBJ1-2, is EPEVTQTPSHQVTQMGQEVILRCVPISNHLYFYWYRQILGQKVEFLVSFYNNEISEKSEIFDDQFSVERPDGSNFTLKIRSTKLEDSAMYFCAGDGTAVGYTFGSGTRLTVV.

V usage is TRBV6-4 and J usage is TRBJ2-2; D ambiguous. Trimming removed 0 bases from V and 4 bases from J, with 6 bases in between. CDR3 length: 14 residues. Germline V lookup: CDR1 MRHNA, CDR2 SNTAGT. The CDR3 nucleotides are TGTGCCAGCAGTGACTCGACAAGCACCGGGGAGCTGTTTTTT. This encodes CASSDSTSTGELFF.

The chain employs TRBV18 and TRBJ2-7, with D maybe TRBD1 (6 bases). There are 16 residues in the CDR3. Between the trimmed V and J ends, which lost 2 bases and 5 bases, there was a span of 19 bases. CDR1 KGHSH and CDR2 LQKENI come from the germline V gene. CDR3 nucleotides: TGTGCCAGCTCACCAGAGGGTTCACAGGGAAGAAACGAGCAGTACTTC. This encodes CASSPEGSQGRNEQYF.

This chain links TRBV15 with TRBJ1-5; the D gene is possibly TRBD1 (6 bases). This CDR3 comprises 15 residues. Germline V gives CDR1 LNHNV, CDR2 YYDKDF (reference sequence). The V gene lost 1 base and the J gene lost 2 bases, with 9 bases spanning the gap. As DNA, the CDR3 is TGTGCCACCAGCAGAGGGGGGGCAGGCAATCAGCCCCAGCATTTT. Its translation: CATSRGGAGNQPQHF.

The V gene is TRBV10-3, the J gene TRBJ1-5, with D possibly being TRBD1 (5 bases). Germline V gives CDR1 ENHRY, CDR2 SYGVKD. CDR3 size: 14 residues. With 3 bases removed from V and 4 bases from J, the gap between germline ends came to 10 bases. The DNA for the CDR3 is TGTGCCATCAGTGAAAGCCAGGGAAATCAGCCCCAGCATTTT. Encoded protein: CAISESQGNQPQHF.

The CDR3 coding sequence is TGTGCCAGCTCACCAGCGGGGAACTATGGCTACACCTTC. Its translation is CASSPAGNYGYTF. The gene calls are TRBV18 and TRBJ1-2; D is unresolved. The V end was cut by 2 bases, the J end by 2 bases, with 6 bases between. The CDR3 has 13 amino acids. CDR1 is KGHSH and CDR2 is LQKENI in the germline V gene.

This clone was recorded once. The rearrangement joins TRBV28 to TRBJ2-7; 11 bases map to TRBD2. This CDR3 has 15 residues. The trim removed 6 bases at V and 2 bases at J, leaving 6 bases unmatched. Germline CDR1 reads MDHEN; CDR2 reads SYDVKM. The CDR3 loop is CASRRLAGTTYEQYF. The CDR3 coding sequence is TGTGCCAGCAGGAGACTAGCGGGGACGACCTACGAGCAGTACTTC.

This chain uses TRBV5-4 with TRBJ2-3; TRBD2 agrees at 8 bases. Losses at the gene ends were 2 bases for V and 0 bases for J; bases not matched to a gene: 5. The CDR3 loop spans 16 amino acids. Germline loops: CDR1 SGHNT, CDR2 YYREEE (reference sequence). The DNA for the CDR3 is TGTGCCAGCAGCTTCTCTAGCGGGTCTAGCACAGATACGCAGTATTTT. Translated, it gives CASSFSSGSSTDTQYF.

The chain couples TRBV11-3 to TRBJ2-5, with no clear D. This CDR3 contains 14 residues. V was cut by 2 bases and J by 2 bases, with 9 bases left in between. Germline V gene data show CDR1 as SGHNT and CDR2 as YENEEA. CDR3 in DNA: TGTGCCAGCAGCTTAACAACAGATCAAGAGACCCAGTACTTC. Translating it yields CASSLTTDQETQYF.

V gene TRBV7-2 combines with J gene TRBJ2-7; no clear D. Germline lookup yields CDR1 SGHTA and CDR2 FQGNSA. The CDR3 has 14 residues. Trimming took 6 bases from V and 2 from J, leaving 14 bases between them. The CDR3 loop reads CASRTRNQPYEQYF. CDR3 bases: TGTGCCAGCAGGACCAGGAACCAACCCTACGAGCAGTACTTC. Complete variable domain (other parts from reference TRBV7-2 and TRBJ2-7): GAGVSQSPSNKVTEKGKDVELRCDPISGHTALYWYRQSLGQGLEFLIYFQGNSAPDKSGLPSDRFSAERTGGSVSTLTIQRTQQEDSAVYLCASRTRNQPYEQYFGPGTRLTVT.

The chain is built from TRBV12-5 and TRBJ1-2; no definite D call. Trimming shortened V by 5 bases and J by 6 bases, and 19 bases separated the two germline ends. Germline V gives CDR1 LGHNT, CDR2 FRNRAP. CDR3 length: 15 residues. The CDR3: CASGPRLPQSHGYTF. In DNA form, the CDR3 reads TGTGCTAGTGGTCCCCGACTGCCTCAGAGCCATGGCTACACCTTC.

The gene calls are TRBV6-5 and TRBJ2-3; D is ambiguous. CDR1 is MNHEY and CDR2 is SVGAGI in the germline V gene. The CDR3 covers 15 residues. Trimming shortened V by 2 bases and J by 0 bases, and 9 bases separated the two germline ends. In nucleotides, the CDR3 is TGTGCCAGCAGTTACCGCGGTCTTAGCACAGATACGCAGTATTTT. Its protein product is CASSYRGLSTDTQYF.

This clone was recorded a few times. The V call is TRBV5-1, the J call TRBJ2-2; TRBD2 might be the D (6 bases). Deletions cut 4 bases from V and 0 bases from J, with 10 bases between. Germline values: CDR1 SGHRS, CDR2 YFSETQ. The CDR3 covers 15 residues. CDR3 DNA sequence: TGCGCCAGCAGCCCCGGGGGAGCGAACACCGGGGAGCTGTTTTTT. Amino acid sequence: CASSPGGANTGELFF.

Sample share makes this clone medium-sized. The chain is built from TRBV5-6 and TRBJ1-2; 7 bases align to TRBD1. The CDR3 is 16 amino acids. Losses at the gene ends were 4 bases for V and 1 base for J; bases not matched to a gene: 10. The germline V gene has CDR1 SGHDT and CDR2 YYEEEE. The CDR3 DNA reads TGTGCCAGCAGCCCGGACAGGCTCATCCTTAACTATGGCTACACCTTC. Its protein is CASSPDRLILNYGYTF.

The chain employs TRBV5-4 and TRBJ2-3; D gene unclear. Germline V CDR1 and CDR2: SGHNT, YYREEE (reference sequence). The CDR3 has 15 amino acids. Trimming left V 0 bases short and J 4 bases short, with 12 bases between. The CDR3 region is CASSLDGDPSDTQYF. The CDR3 region has the DNA TGTGCCAGCAGCTTGGACGGAGACCCTTCAGATACGCAGTATTTT.